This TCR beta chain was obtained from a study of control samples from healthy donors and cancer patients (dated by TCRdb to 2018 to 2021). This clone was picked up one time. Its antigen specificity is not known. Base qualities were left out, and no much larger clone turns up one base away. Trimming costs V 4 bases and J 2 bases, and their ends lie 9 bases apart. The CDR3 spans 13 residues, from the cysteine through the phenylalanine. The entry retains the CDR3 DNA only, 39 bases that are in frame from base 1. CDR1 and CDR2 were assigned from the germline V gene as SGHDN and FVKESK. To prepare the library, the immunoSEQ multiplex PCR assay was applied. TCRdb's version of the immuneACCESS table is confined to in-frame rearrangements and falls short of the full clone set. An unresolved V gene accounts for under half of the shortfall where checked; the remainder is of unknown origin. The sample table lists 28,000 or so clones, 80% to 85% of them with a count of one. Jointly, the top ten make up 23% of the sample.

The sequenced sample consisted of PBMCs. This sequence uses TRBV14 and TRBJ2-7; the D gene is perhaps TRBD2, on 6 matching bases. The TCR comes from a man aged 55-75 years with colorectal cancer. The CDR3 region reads CASSPGLAYEQYF. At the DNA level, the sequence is TGTGCCAGCAGCCCGGGACTCGCCTACGAGCAGTACTTC.